There are many counts of the clone carrying this T cell receptor beta chain. The antigen is not known. From the RT-PCR reads, TCRdb called clonotypes with MiXCR, one entry per CDR3 protein. In the table there are more than 700,000 distinct CDR3 sequences, 21% of which are singletons. This sample was taken from a study of response to subunit inactivated influenza vaccine. Study-level findings and limits: Each seasonal influenza vaccination, the authors suggested, recruits few new T cells.

The starting material was PBMCs from blood, obtained about 5 days after vaccination. The clonotype was recovered from a man aged 50-60 years who received an inactivated influenza vaccine.

CDR3 sequence reads: CASSYLWTGEYEQYF. Written as DNA, the CDR3 is TGTGCCAGCAGTTATCTCTGGACAGGGGAATACGAGCAGTACTTC. V and J are TRBV6-2 or TRBV6-3 and TRBJ2-7, with 9 bases aligning to TRBD1. The CDR3 loop spans 15 amino acids. Unmatched junction bases numbered 7, after V lost 3 bases and J lost 4 bases. Per germline, CDR1 MNHEY and CDR2 SVGEGT.